The 27 T cell receptor beta chains reported below all come from one sample, sequenced in a study of Ad26.COV2.S vaccination and SARS-CoV-2 variants. Repertoires were generated with immunoSEQ multiplex PCR, while TCRdb's copy carries only in-frame clones and drops some. Altogether about 410,000 clones are present, approximately 91% being singletons, with the ten largest covering 1.5% to 2%. As to treatment: roughly 19 received Ad26.COV2.S at low or high dose, single or two shots; roughly five received placebo; per-sample allocation not given. All samples were drawn on day 63, counting from the first vaccine or placebo injection. Source: peripheral blood, taken in a trial of Ad26.COV2.S vaccine versus placebo. The receptor set was obtained from a person between 18 and 65 years old who received the Ad26.COV2.S COVID-19 vaccine or a placebo.

The chain couples TRBV7-8 to TRBJ2-7; 7 nucleotides line up with TRBD2. The germline CDR1 and CDR2 sequences are SGHVS and FQNEAQ. V lost 1 base and J lost 3; bases outside the gene matches: 9. The CDR3 contains 16 residues. The CDR3: CASSLGATGGGYEQYF. The DNA of the CDR3 is TGTGCCAGCAGCTTAGGAGCGACGGGGGGAGGCTACGAGCAGTACTTC.

The rearrangement joins TRBV7-9 to TRBJ1-2; no firm D call. This CDR3 has 15 amino acids. CDR1 SEHNR and CDR2 FQNEAQ come from the germline V gene (reference sequence). The V end lost 5 bases, the J end lost 10 bases, and 23 bases lay between the germline ends. The CDR3 DNA sequence: TGTGCCAGCAGCCGGAAATATGGTGAGACCATGGACTACACCTTC. As protein: CASSRKYGETMDYTF.

This chain links TRBV19 with TRBJ2-3; a weak D match, TRBD1 (5 bases). Germline V gene data show CDR1 as LNHDA and CDR2 as SQIVND (reference sequence). V dropped 7 bases and J dropped 1 base, with 12 bases sitting between them. The CDR3 runs to 14 residues. This CDR3 reads CASTQGGGTDTQYF. CDR3 nucleotide sequence: TGTGCCAGTACCCAGGGTGGGGGCACAGATACGCAGTATTTT.

The rearrangement links TRBV7-2 to TRBJ2-1; D might be TRBD2 (6 bases). The CDR3 loop spans 14 amino acids. The germline gives CDR1 SGHTA, CDR2 FQGNSA. Deletions cut 6 bases from V and 9 bases from J, with 18 bases between. CDR3 in DNA: TGTGCCAGCAGAACGAATCGGGGGTATTTTGAGCAGTTCTTC. Encoded protein: CASRTNRGYFEQFF. The complete variable domain, with remaining parts taken from reference TRBV7-2 and TRBJ2-1, reads GAGVSQSPSNKVTEKGKDVELRCDPISGHTALYWYRQSLGQGLEFLIYFQGNSAPDKSGLPSDRFSAERTGGSVSTLTIQRTQQEDSAVYLCASRTNRGYFEQFFGPGTRLTVL.

The chain joins TRBV5-4 to TRBJ2-7; 10 bases align to TRBD2. V lost 4 bases to trimming and J lost 7 bases; unmatched junction nucleotides: 11. This CDR3 spans 15 amino acids. CDR1 and CDR2 (germline): SGHNT, YYREEE (reference sequence). The CDR3 region is CASSPRPAGGGEQYF. In nucleotides, the CDR3 is TGTGCCAGCAGCCCCCGCCCAGCGGGAGGGGGGGAGCAGTACTTC.

The chain uses TRBV5-1 and TRBJ2-2, with D possibly being TRBD2 (6 bases). V was shortened by 0 bases and J by 1 base, with 13 bases between the two germline ends. The CDR3 loop spans 17 amino acids. CDR1 SGHRS and CDR2 YFSETQ come from the germline V gene. CDR3 DNA sequence: TGCGCCAGCAGCTTGGGGTCCGCGGGACGGAACACCGGGGAGCTGTTTTTT. Translation gives CASSLGSAGRNTGELFF.

V usage is TRBV5-5 and J usage is TRBJ2-3, with D maybe TRBD2 (5 bases). This CDR3 spans 14 amino acids. The V end was cut by 3 bases, the J end by 4 bases, with 12 bases between. Germline V CDR1 and CDR2: SGHKS, YYEKEE (reference sequence). This CDR3 reads CASSSGNLPDTQYF. The CDR3 DNA sequence: TGTGCCAGCAGCTCCGGGAACCTCCCAGATACGCAGTATTTT.

This clone has just one count. This chain connects TRBV2 to TRBJ1-1; no clear D. The CDR3 contains 12 residues. The germline CDR1 and CDR2 sequences are SNHLY and FYNNEI. Deletions cut 6 bases from V and 1 base from J, with 6 bases between. The CDR3 nucleotides are TGTGCCAGCAGCCTCGGGAACACTGAAGCTTTCTTT. Amino acid sequence: CASSLGNTEAFF. Looking up the rest from reference TRBV2 and TRBJ1-1 gives the full variable domain: EPEVTQTPSHQVTQMGQEVILRCVPISNHLYFYWYRQILGQKVEFLVSFYNNEISEKSEIFDDQFSVERPDGSNFTLKIRSTKLEDSAMYFCASSLGNTEAFFGQGTRLTVV.

This clone came up once. This chain links TRBV5-6 with TRBJ2-3; D unresolved. The CDR3 is 15 amino acids. The V gene's germline CDR1 is SGHDT and CDR2 YYEEEE. The V and J ends lost 2 bases and 0 bases respectively, with 10 bases between them. CDR3 nucleotides: TGTGCCAGCAGCTTTGGTTCCAGGAGCACAGATACGCAGTATTTT. Its translation is CASSFGSRSTDTQYF.

V usage is TRBV21-1 and J usage is TRBJ2-5; TRBD2, the D gene given by the table, was not confirmed from the DNA. TRBV21-1 is shown as a pseudogene. The CDR3 has 16 amino acids. CDR3 nucleotide sequence: TGTGCCAGCAGCAAGGGACTAGGTGTAATTCAGTCGACCCAGTACTTC. It specifies CASSKGLGVIQSTQYF.

V and J are TRBV3-1 (or the pseudogene TRBV3-2) and TRBJ2-5, with 7 bases fitting TRBD2. The CDR3 runs to 15 residues. The ends lost 0 bases at V and 4 bases at J; junction bases unmatched: 5. CDR1 LGHDT and CDR2 YNNKEL come from the germline V gene (reference sequence). The chain's CDR3 is CASSQESGGRETQYF. In DNA form, the CDR3 reads TGTGCCAGCAGCCAAGAGTCGGGGGGTCGAGAGACCCAGTACTTC.

V and J are TRBV27 and TRBJ2-7, with D maybe TRBD2 (5 bases). CDR1 MNHEY and CDR2 SMNVEV come from the germline V gene (reference sequence). The CDR3 runs 14 residues. V was trimmed by 6 bases and J by 0 bases, leaving 12 bases between them. In DNA, the CDR3 is TGTGCCAGCAGCCCTATGCTAGCCTCCTACGAGCAGTACTTC. Translation: CASSPMLASYEQYF.

The genes are TRBV18 and TRBJ2-7, with 7 bases fitting TRBD1. V lost 5 bases and J lost 2; bases outside the gene matches: 9. Per the germline V gene, CDR1 is KGHSH and CDR2 is LQKENI. The CDR3 extends over 15 amino acids. In nucleotides, the CDR3 is TGTGCCAGCTCAGATGGGACAGACTCACCCTACGAGCAGTACTTC. Translation gives CASSDGTDSPYEQYF.

This sequence joins TRBV3-1 (or the pseudogene TRBV3-2) and TRBJ1-2; D is ambiguous. The CDR3 totals 14 residues. V dropped 2 bases and J dropped 4 bases, with 11 bases sitting between them. Per the germline V gene, CDR1 is LGHDT and CDR2 is YNNKEL (reference sequence). The CDR3 protein is CASSQMPWGYGYTF. The CDR3 region has the DNA TGTGCCAGCAGCCAAATGCCCTGGGGCTATGGCTACACCTTC.

The chain has TRBV9 and TRBJ2-7; TRBD1 matches at 8 bases. The length of the CDR3 is 14 residues. J lost 6 bases, V lost 3 bases, and 8 bases had no gene match. The germline CDR1 and CDR2 sequences are SGDLS and YYNGEE. DNA for the CDR3: TGTGCCAGCAGCGCGCTCCCGGACAGGGTCGAGCAGTACTTC. It specifies CASSALPDRVEQYF.

This rearrangement joins TRBV28 to TRBJ1-5; 9 nucleotides agree with TRBD1. V shed 5 bases, J shed 4 bases, and the junction held 6 bases outside the gene matches. The CDR3 is made up of 15 amino acids. Germline V gene lookup returns CDR1 MDHEN and CDR2 SYDVKM. The CDR3 DNA follows: TGTGCCAGCAGTCGTACAGGGGGCGGTAATCAGCCCCAGCATTTT. This translates into CASSRTGGGNQPQHF.

CDR3 sequence (DNA): TGCGCCAGCAGCCAGGCCCCCGGACAGGGCGGTACTCCAACTAATGAAAAACTGTTTTTT. This sequence encodes CASSQAPGQGGTPTNEKLFF. V gene TRBV4-1 combines with J gene TRBJ1-4, with 8 bases matching TRBD1. The CDR3 covers 20 residues. CDR1 MGHRA and CDR2 YSYEKL come from the germline V gene. V lost 3 bases, J lost 0 bases, and 15 bases stayed unmatched.

The chain is built from TRBV4-1 and TRBJ2-2; D ambiguous. Germline V gene data show CDR1 as MGHRA and CDR2 as YSYEKL. The CDR3 is made up of 14 amino acids. V was cut by 4 bases and J by 1 base, with 7 bases left in between. The CDR3 coding sequence is TGCGCCAGCAGCCTGTTTGAGAACACCGGGGAGCTGTTTTTT. Amino acid sequence: CASSLFENTGELFF.

There are a few counts of this clone. This sequence joins TRBV2 and TRBJ1-4, with a tentative D call TRBD1 (6 bases). CDR3 length: 17 amino acids. The germline CDR1 and CDR2 sequences are SNHLY and FYNNEI. The V end was cut by 5 bases, the J end by 0 bases, with 16 bases between. The CDR3 here is CASSNREVAPTNEKLFF. Here the CDR3 DNA reads TGTGCCAGCAGTAACAGGGAAGTAGCCCCAACTAATGAAAAACTGTTTTTT.

This rearrangement joins TRBV5-8 to TRBJ2-2, with a tentative D call TRBD2 (5 bases). V shed 4 bases and J shed 0 bases, with 19 bases lying between them. Germline CDR1 is SGHTS and CDR2 is YDEGEE. The CDR3 extends over 18 amino acids. CDR3: CASSPPPPRGSNTGELFF. CDR3 in DNA: TGTGCCAGCAGCCCCCCTCCTCCACGGGGATCGAACACCGGGGAGCTGTTTTTT.

The rearrangement links TRBV6-5 to TRBJ1-3; D is unclear. The CDR3 runs to 15 residues. V was cut by 8 bases and J by 2 bases, with 16 bases left in between. Germline loops: CDR1 MNHEY, CDR2 SVGAGI. For the CDR3, the DNA is TGTGCCAGCCCGCAAGAAGGGAGCCCTGGAAACACCATATATTTT. Its translation is CASPQEGSPGNTIYF.

The rearrangement uses TRBV7-6 and TRBJ2-5, with 10 positions matching TRBD1. V shed 5 bases, J shed 1 base, and the junction held 13 bases outside the gene matches. Germline V gene data show CDR1 as SGHVS and CDR2 as FNYEAQ. CDR3 size: 18 residues. The CDR3 is CASSIQLGRTGGQETQYF. CDR3 bases: TGTGCCAGCAGCATTCAACTAGGACGGACAGGGGGCCAAGAGACCCAGTACTTC.

The chain links TRBV27 to TRBJ1-2; D is possibly TRBD1 (5 bases). V was trimmed by 4 bases and J by 5 bases, leaving 11 bases between them. In germline, CDR1 is MNHEY, CDR2 SMNVEV (reference sequence). CDR3 length: 13 residues. CDR3 bases: TGTGCCAGCAGTTCCCCAGGGAGGTATGGCTACACCTTC. Its translation: CASSSPGRYGYTF.

The genes are TRBV30 and TRBJ2-7, with D maybe TRBD1 (7 bases). The CDR3 totals 14 residues. From germline, CDR1 is GTSNPN and CDR2 SVGIG (reference sequence). Trimming took 2 bases from V and 4 from J, leaving 15 bases between them. CDR3 sequence: CAWSSGGILYEQYF. The CDR3 DNA reads TGTGCCTGGAGTTCAGGGGGGATCCTTTACGAGCAGTACTTC.

The chain uses TRBV7-3 and TRBJ2-1; perhaps TRBD2 as D (6 bases). Germline CDR1 SGHTA, CDR2 FQGTGA. V lost 2 bases, J lost 9 bases, and 11 bases lay in between. This CDR3 has 13 amino acids. The CDR3 protein is CASSLGGSAEQFF. In DNA form, the CDR3 reads TGTGCCAGCAGCTTAGGAGGGAGCGCTGAGCAGTTCTTC.

This chain joins TRBV27 and TRBJ2-7; TRBD2 aligns across 10 bases. Germline CDR1 and CDR2: MNHEY and SMNVEV (reference sequence). This CDR3 region has 15 residues. V gave up 7 bases and J gave up 4 bases; unmatched junction bases: 10. CDR3 region: CASTLSPAGGYEQYF. DNA for the CDR3: TGTGCCAGCACCCTAAGCCCAGCGGGAGGGTACGAGCAGTACTTC.

The rearrangement links TRBV18 to TRBJ2-2; 8 nucleotides align to TRBD1. The V gene's germline CDR1 is KGHSH and CDR2 LQKENI. V shed 6 bases and J 0 bases; nucleotides not matched to a gene: 6. The CDR3 covers 16 residues. The CDR3 sequence is CASSPPGQANTGELFF. The CDR3, as DNA: TGTGCCAGCTCCCCCCCGGGACAGGCGAACACCGGGGAGCTGTTTTTT.